A single T cell receptor beta chain is shown here with its context. Its target is unknown. Healthy Caucasians from Russia aged 6 to 90 served as donors. The entry originates in a study of blood T cells in healthy people across ages. Regarding the study as a whole: Unknown donor CMV status possibly confounded expanded clonotype changes.

It was with a sample-barcoded 5' primer and a J-beta primer mix that a second PCR of roughly 7 to 11 cycles was run. Each CDR3 protein is one row after TCRdb ran MiXCR on the 5' RACE reads. There are about 760,000 distinct CDR3 sequences in the sample; 56% occur only once, and under 30% lies in the top ten. V shed 3 bases and J shed 7 bases, with 16 bases lying between them. Per germline, CDR1 SGHRS and CDR2 YFSETQ. This CDR3 contains 14 residues. The sequencing sample was made of blood. The rearrangement uses TRBV5-1 and TRBJ2-5; tentatively, D is TRBD1 (6 bases). This TCR was recovered from a man between 35 and 55 years old in good health. CDR3 protein: CASSSRGGKGTQYF. CDR3 DNA sequence: TGCGCCAGCAGCTCCAGAGGGGGAAAAGGGACCCAGTACTTC.